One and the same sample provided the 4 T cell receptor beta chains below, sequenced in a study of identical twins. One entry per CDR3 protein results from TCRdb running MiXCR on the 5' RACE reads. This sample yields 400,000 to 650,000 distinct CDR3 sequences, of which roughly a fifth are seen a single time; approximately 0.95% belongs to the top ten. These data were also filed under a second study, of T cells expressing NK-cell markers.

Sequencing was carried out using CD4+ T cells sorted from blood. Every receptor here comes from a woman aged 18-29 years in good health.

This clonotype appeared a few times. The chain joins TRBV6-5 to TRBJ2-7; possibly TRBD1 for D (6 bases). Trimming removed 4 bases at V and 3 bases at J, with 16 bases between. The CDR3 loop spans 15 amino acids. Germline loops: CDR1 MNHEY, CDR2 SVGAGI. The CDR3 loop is CASSFDDRLDYEQYF. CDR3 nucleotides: TGTGCCAGCAGTTTCGACGACAGGCTAGACTACGAGCAGTACTTC.

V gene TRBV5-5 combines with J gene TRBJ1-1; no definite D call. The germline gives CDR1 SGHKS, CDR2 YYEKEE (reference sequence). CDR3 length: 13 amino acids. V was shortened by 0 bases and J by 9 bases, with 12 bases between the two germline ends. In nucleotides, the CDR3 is TGTGCCAGCAGCTTGGTGGCAGAGGAAAAAGCTTTCTTT. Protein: CASSLVAEEKAFF. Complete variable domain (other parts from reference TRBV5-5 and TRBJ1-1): DAGVTQSPTHLIKTRGQQVTLRCSPISGHKSVSWYQQVLGQGPQFIFQYYEKEERGRGNFPDRFSARQFPNYSSELNVNALLLGDSALYLCASSLVAEEKAFFGQGTRLTVV.

The CDR3 loop is CSAGVGWGGEGYNEQFF. CDR3 in DNA: TGCAGTGCTGGCGTGGGGTGGGGAGGGGAGGGTTACAATGAGCAGTTCTTC. This chain links TRBV20-1 with TRBJ2-1, with 7 bases that match TRBD2. CDR1 and CDR2 from the germline V gene are DFQATT and SNEGSKA (reference sequence). J was trimmed by 4 bases and V by 5 bases; bases with no gene match: 17. There are 17 residues in the CDR3.

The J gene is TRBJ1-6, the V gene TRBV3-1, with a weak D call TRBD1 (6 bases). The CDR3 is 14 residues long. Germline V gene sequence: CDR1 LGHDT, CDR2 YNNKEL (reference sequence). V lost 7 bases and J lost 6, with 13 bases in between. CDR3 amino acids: CASTRTDLNSPLHF. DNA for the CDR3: TGTGCCAGCACACGGACAGACCTTAATTCACCCCTCCACTTT.